Sequencing of this T cell receptor (beta chain) was carried out in a study of a mutant IDH1 vaccine in newly diagnosed glioma. Study-level background: Patients were pretreated with radiotherapy, temozolomide, or both, mostly both.

Produced via immunoSEQ multiplex PCR; TCRdb's table is partial and in-frame only. Among fewer than 45,000 clones listed, roughly 80% were seen once. This CDR3 contains 13 residues. From germline, CDR1 is LNHDA and CDR2 SQIVND (reference sequence). Trimming took 1 base from V and 6 from J, leaving 6 bases between them. Indicated time point: week 23, last vaccination. Every vaccination contained 300 ug of the mutant IDH1 20-mer peptide and was paired with topical imiquimod. In regard to this clone: Its antigen is unidentified.

This chain connects TRBV19 to TRBJ2-2, with D perhaps matching TRBD2 (5 bases). The clonotype was recovered from a man in his fifties or sixties with glioma. Source: PBMCs, taken from a glioma patient whose treatment included an IDH1 peptide vaccine. CDR3 in amino acids: CASSIVGAGELFF. CDR3 sequence (DNA): TGTGCCAGTAGTATAGTCGGGGCCGGGGAGCTGTTTTTT. Combining the CDR3 with reference TRBV19 and TRBJ2-2 gives the whole variable domain DGGITQSPKYLFRKEGQNVTLSCEQNLNHDAMYWYRQDPGQGLRLIYYSQIVNDFQKGDIAEGYSVSREKKESFPLTVTSAQKNPTAFYLCASSIVGAGELFFGEGSRLTVL.